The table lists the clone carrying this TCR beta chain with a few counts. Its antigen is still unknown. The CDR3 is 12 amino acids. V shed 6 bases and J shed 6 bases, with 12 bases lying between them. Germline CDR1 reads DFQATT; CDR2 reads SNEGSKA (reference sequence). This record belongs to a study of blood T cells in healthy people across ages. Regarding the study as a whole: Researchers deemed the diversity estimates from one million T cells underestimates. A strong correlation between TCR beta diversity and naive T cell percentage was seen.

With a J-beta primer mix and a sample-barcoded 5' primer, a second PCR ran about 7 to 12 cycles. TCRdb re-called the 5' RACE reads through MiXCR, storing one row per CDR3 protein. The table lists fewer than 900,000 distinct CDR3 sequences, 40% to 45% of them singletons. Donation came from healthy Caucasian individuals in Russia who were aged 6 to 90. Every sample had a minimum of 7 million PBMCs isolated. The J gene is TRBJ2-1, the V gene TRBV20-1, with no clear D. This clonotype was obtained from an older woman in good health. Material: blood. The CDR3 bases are TGCAGTGCCCAGCCCTGGGGCAATGAGCAGTTCTTC. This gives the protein CSAQPWGNEQFF.